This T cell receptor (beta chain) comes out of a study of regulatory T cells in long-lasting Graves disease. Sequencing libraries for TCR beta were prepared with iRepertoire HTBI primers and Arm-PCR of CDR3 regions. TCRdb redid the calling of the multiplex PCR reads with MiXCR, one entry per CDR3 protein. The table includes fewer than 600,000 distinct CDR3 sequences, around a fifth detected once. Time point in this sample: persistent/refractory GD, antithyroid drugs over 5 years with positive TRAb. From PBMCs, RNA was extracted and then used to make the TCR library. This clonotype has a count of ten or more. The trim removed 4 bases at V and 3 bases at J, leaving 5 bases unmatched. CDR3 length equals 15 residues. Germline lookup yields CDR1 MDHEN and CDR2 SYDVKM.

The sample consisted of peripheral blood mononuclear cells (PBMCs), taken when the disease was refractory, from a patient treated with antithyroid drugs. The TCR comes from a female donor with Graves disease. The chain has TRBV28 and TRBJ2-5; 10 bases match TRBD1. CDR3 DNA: TGTGCCAGCAGTTCGCCCGGGACAGGGGAAGAGACCCAGTACTTC. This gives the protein CASSSPGTGEETQYF.